This T cell receptor beta chain comes out of a study of blood T cell repertoires in COVID-19. As handled by the study authors: By means of reference gene primer amplification, nucleated cell counts were estimated. Sequencing was performed with immunoSEQ multiplex PCR; in TCRdb, only in-frame clones are kept and a portion is missing. For V, J and clone size, that table is used; D and trimming come from the DNA. The sample contains around 180,000 clones, around 90% of which appear only once. In germline, CDR1 is SGHAT, CDR2 FQNNGV. CDR3 length: 12 residues. Trimming took off 5 bases at V and 6 bases at J, with 11 bases between the two ends.

Sequenced sample: peripheral blood. The chain joins TRBV11-2 to TRBJ2-7, with a possible D match to TRBD1 (6 bases). The origin of this receptor is a human donor in a cohort sampled during active COVID-19. The CDR3 loop reads CASSIQGSEQYF. Written as DNA, the CDR3 is TGTGCCAGCAGCATACAGGGTTCCGAGCAGTACTTC.